The 21 T cell receptor beta chains below come from one sample, sequenced in a study of cytomegalovirus exposure and HLA in healthy donors. The study ran its PCR with 60 Vbeta and 13 Jbeta primers. Method: immunoSEQ multiplex PCR; TCRdb's copy keeps in-frame clones and lacks some. The top ten clones hold less than 2% of a sample with 140,000 or so clones, roughly 72% of them seen once. The sequenced sample was PBMCs. The receptors stem from a man aged 40-49 years in good health and CMV-seronegative.

The chain combines TRBV28 with TRBJ2-1; tentative D call: TRBD1 (5 bases). Trimming stripped 6 bases from V and 2 bases from J, with 11 bases between. Per the germline V gene, CDR1 is MDHEN and CDR2 is SYDVKM. The CDR3 loop spans 14 amino acids. The CDR3 loop is CASSHHRTYNEQFF. CDR3 DNA sequence: TGTGCCAGCAGCCACCACAGGACCTACAATGAGCAGTTCTTC. Filled out from reference TRBV28 and TRBJ2-1, the complete variable domain reads DVKVTQSSRYLVKRTGEKVFLECVQDMDHENMFWYRQDPGLGLRLIYFSYDVKMKEKGDIPEGYSVSREKKERFSLILESASTNQTSMYLCASSHHRTYNEQFFGPGTRLTVL.

The chain is built from TRBV7-2 and TRBJ2-3; unclear D gene. From germline, CDR1 is SGHTA and CDR2 FQGNSA. The CDR3 loop spans 14 amino acids. Trimming cost V 4 bases and J 1 base, with 9 bases left between them. This CDR3 is CASSSVHRTDTQYF. In DNA form, the CDR3 reads TGTGCCAGCAGCTCCGTACACCGCACAGATACGCAGTATTTT.

Here the CDR3 DNA reads TGCGCCAGCAGCCAAGTCCCGGGACTAGCGGTCTACGAGCAGTACTTC. Translation gives CASSQVPGLAVYEQYF. The chain carries TRBV4-1 and TRBJ2-7; 11 bases are shared with TRBD2. The CDR3 spans 16 residues. Germline loops: CDR1 MGHRA, CDR2 YSYEKL. Losses at the gene ends were 1 base for V and 3 bases for J; bases not matched to a gene: 5.

In this sample, this clone turned up once. The genes are TRBV7-2 and TRBJ1-2; 8 positions match TRBD1. This CDR3 is 17 amino acids long. The germline V gene encodes CDR1 SGHTA and CDR2 FQGNSA. Trimming at V came to 1 base and at J to 4 bases, leaving 11 bases not matched to a gene. The DNA of the CDR3 is TGTGCCAGCAGCTTAGGCCGGGACAGGTCGAGGGGCTATGGCTACACCTTC. It yields the protein CASSLGRDRSRGYGYTF. Supplemented by reference TRBV7-2 and TRBJ1-2, the full variable domain reads GAGVSQSPSNKVTEKGKDVELRCDPISGHTALYWYRQSLGQGLEFLIYFQGNSAPDKSGLPSDRFSAERTGGSVSTLTIQRTQQEDSAVYLCASSLGRDRSRGYGYTFGSGTRLTVV.

This clone was detected once. This chain links TRBV5-5 with TRBJ1-3; D not resolved. Per germline, CDR1 SGHKS and CDR2 YYEKEE (reference sequence). Trimming removed 4 bases from V and 7 bases from J, with 6 bases in between. This CDR3 spans 11 amino acids. For the CDR3, the DNA is TGTGCCAGCAGCCCCGGGAACACCATATATTTT. This translates into CASSPGNTIYF.

This clone was seen just once. The gene calls are TRBV5-6 and TRBJ1-5; 7 nucleotides match TRBD1. Germline V gene sequence: CDR1 SGHDT, CDR2 YYEEEE. Trimming removed 1 base from V and 4 bases from J; junction bases left unmatched: 5. The CDR3 covers 15 residues. CDR3 in amino acids: CASSLTGALNQPQHF. In DNA form, the CDR3 reads TGTGCCAGCAGCTTGACAGGGGCCCTAAATCAGCCCCAGCATTTT.

The CDR3 here is CASSGTETPPYEQYF. The CDR3 DNA sequence: TGCGCCAGCAGTGGGACAGAAACCCCTCCCTACGAGCAGTACTTC. This sequence joins TRBV10-1 and TRBJ2-7, with D possibly TRBD1 on 6 matching bases. Germline V gives CDR1 WNHNN, CDR2 SYGVQD (reference sequence). This CDR3 comprises 15 residues. Trimming pared 4 bases from V and 2 bases from J, leaving 15 bases between.

In the case of this clone: Relative to the germline gene, one junction end is altered; a read error may explain this. This rearrangement joins TRBV7-9 to TRBJ2-4; weak D call: TRBD1 (6 bases). Looked up from germline, CDR1 is SEHNR and CDR2 is FQNEAQ (reference sequence). The CDR3 sequence is 17 residues long. The CDR3 DNA reads as TGTTCCAGCAGCTTAGAGGGGGAGTTTGTAGCCAAAAACATTCAGTACTTC. This sequence encodes CSSSLEGEFVAKNIQYF.

The chain recombines TRBV15 with TRBJ2-4; 9 bases fit TRBD2. CDR1 is LNHNV, CDR2 YYDKDF, per germline (reference sequence). This CDR3 has 14 amino acids. After removal of 6 bases from V and 5 bases from J, the junction contained 5 bases not matched to a gene. The CDR3 loop is CATRREGLENIQYF. The CDR3 DNA reads as TGTGCCACCAGGCGGGAGGGCCTGGAAAACATTCAGTACTTC.

This chain links TRBV19 with TRBJ2-1; possibly TRBD2 for D (5 bases). Trimming pared 9 bases from V and 8 bases from J, leaving 17 bases between. The CDR3 has 13 residues. The germline V gene encodes CDR1 LNHDA and CDR2 SQIVND (reference sequence). CDR3 residues: CASTQRKVDEQFF. The CDR3, as DNA: TGTGCCAGCACCCAGCGGAAGGTGGATGAGCAGTTCTTC.

This clone was picked up a small number of times. This chain joins TRBV6-7 and TRBJ1-3, with D possibly matching TRBD1 (6 bases). TRBV6-7 is known as an ORF, though its function is uncertain. The CDR3 runs to 15 residues. The V and J ends lost 2 bases and 3 bases respectively, with 11 bases between them. In nucleotides, the CDR3 is TGTGCCAGCAGTTACCGGGGACATGTTGGAAACACCATATATTTT. This codes for CASSYRGHVGNTIYF.

Only a few counts were recorded for this clone. The CDR3 here is CASSQSGSWTYNEQFF. The CDR3 bases are TGTGCCAGCAGCCAAAGCGGGAGTTGGACCTACAATGAGCAGTTCTTC. The genes are TRBV14 and TRBJ2-1, with 8 positions matching TRBD2. The CDR3 contains 16 residues. Looked up from germline, CDR1 is SGHDN and CDR2 is FVKESK. Unmatched junction bases numbered 5, after V lost 2 bases and J lost 2 bases.

The chain employs TRBV28 and TRBJ1-2; 8 positions match TRBD1. The CDR3 loop spans 17 amino acids. CDR1 and CDR2 (germline): MDHEN, SYDVKM. V trimming: 2 bases; J trimming: 8 bases; junction bases outside the gene matches: 16. DNA of the CDR3: TGTGCCAGCAGTTTAGAAGGAACGGCCAGGGGGCTGAAAGGCTACACCTTC. Its protein is CASSLEGTARGLKGYTF.

The V and J genes are TRBV7-9 and TRBJ1-4; TRBD1 agrees at 9 bases. CDR1 and CDR2 (germline): SEHNR, FQNEAQ (reference sequence). The V segment lost 2 bases and the J segment 7 bases; nucleotides outside the gene matches: 14. The CDR3 totals 18 residues. DNA of the CDR3: TGTGCCAGCAGCTTATCCCCGGGACAGGGAGCGGCAAGTGAAAAACTGTTTTTT. It yields the protein CASSLSPGQGAASEKLFF.

The chain joins TRBV19 to TRBJ1-1, with TRBD1 as a possible D gene (6 bases). The CDR3 is 15 residues long. V lost 4 bases to trimming and J lost 0 bases, with 12 bases between them. Germline CDR1 reads LNHDA; CDR2 reads SQIVND (reference sequence). As DNA, the CDR3 is TGTGCCAGTAGTAGTCGACAGGACATGAACACTGAAGCTTTCTTT. Translated, it gives CASSSRQDMNTEAFF. Filled out from reference TRBV19 and TRBJ1-1, the complete variable domain reads DGGITQSPKYLFRKEGQNVTLSCEQNLNHDAMYWYRQDPGQGLRLIYYSQIVNDFQKGDIAEGYSVSREKKESFPLTVTSAQKNPTAFYLCASSSRQDMNTEAFFGQGTRLTVV.

The rearrangement uses TRBV4-2 and TRBJ2-1; 8 bases fit TRBD2. CDR1 is LGHNA, CDR2 YNFKEQ, per germline. V trimming: 0 bases; J trimming: 10 bases; junction bases outside the gene matches: 5. The length of the CDR3 is 14 residues. CDR3 in amino acids: CASSQDIAGLEQFF. The CDR3 bases are TGTGCCAGCAGCCAAGATATAGCGGGGTTAGAGCAGTTCTTC.

The V call is TRBV15, the J call TRBJ1-1; D remains unclear. Trimming removed 0 bases from V and 3 bases from J, with 8 bases in between. Germline CDR1 is LNHNV and CDR2 is YYDKDF (reference sequence). This CDR3 is 14 amino acids long. The CDR3 spells CATSREARDTEAFF. CDR3 nucleotide sequence: TGTGCCACCAGCAGAGAAGCACGGGACACTGAAGCTTTCTTT.

This chain links TRBV4-2 with TRBJ2-5; 12 nucleotides line up with TRBD2. From germline, CDR1 is LGHNA and CDR2 YNFKEQ. V was clipped by 2 bases and J by 5 bases; unmatched bases: 9. The CDR3 covers 17 residues. The CDR3 coding sequence is TGTGCCAGCAGCCAATCCCTAGCGGGGGGGCCGGAGGAGACCCAGTACTTC. The encoded protein is CASSQSLAGGPEETQYF.

This clone was counted once. This chain connects TRBV27 to TRBJ1-2, with D maybe TRBD1 (5 bases). V dropped 3 bases and J dropped 2 bases, with 13 bases sitting between them. Germline lookup yields CDR1 MNHEY and CDR2 SMNVEV (reference sequence). CDR3 length: 15 residues. This chain's CDR3 is CASSFGADPNYGYTF. The CDR3 coding sequence is TGTGCCAGCAGTTTTGGGGCAGACCCGAACTATGGCTACACCTTC.

The V call is TRBV5-8, the J call TRBJ2-5; TRBD2 matches at 11 bases. The J call is in doubt because the DNA end fits TRBJ2-7 better. This CDR3 has 15 amino acids. Germline CDR1 SGHTS, CDR2 YDEGEE. The CDR3 DNA reads TGTGCCAGCAGCTCTGGGACTAGCGGCCTGTACGAGCAGTACTTC. This sequence encodes CASSSGTSGLYEQYF.

This chain links TRBV15 with TRBJ2-4; 8 bases agree with TRBD1. The CDR3 has 16 amino acids. The germline V gene has CDR1 LNHNV and CDR2 YYDKDF (reference sequence). V shed 5 bases, J shed 8 bases, and the junction held 14 bases outside the gene matches. The CDR3 reads CATSAGPDRAIDIQYF. The DNA of the CDR3 is TGTGCCACCAGCGCTGGACCGGACAGGGCAATCGACATTCAGTACTTC.